Below are 28 T cell receptor beta chains sequenced from a single sample in a study of Ad26.COV2.S vaccination and SARS-CoV-2 variants. Assay: immunoSEQ multiplex PCR; the TCRdb copy retains only in-frame clones and omits some. Altogether about 480,000 clones are present, roughly 89% being singletons, with the ten largest covering around 13%. Treatment denoted: some 19 received Ad26.COV2.S at low or high dose, single or two shots; five or six received placebo; per-sample allocation not given. The samples date from day 63 after the first vaccine or placebo injection. The sample was peripheral blood, taken in a trial of Ad26.COV2.S vaccine versus placebo. Receptors were obtained from a person aged 18-65 years who received the Ad26.COV2.S COVID-19 vaccine or a placebo.

The rearrangement uses TRBV4-2 and TRBJ2-3; TRBD2 matches 9 bases. CDR3 length equals 15 residues. The V gene's germline CDR1 is LGHNA and CDR2 YNFKEQ. V lost 2 bases, J lost 2 bases, and 2 bases stayed unmatched. DNA of the CDR3: TGTGCCAGCAGCCAATTAGCGGGAGACACAGATACGCAGTATTTT. Its translation: CASSQLAGDTDTQYF.

In nucleotides, the CDR3 is TGTGCCAGTAGTAGTTTATCTAGCTATGAGCAGTTCTTC. This sequence encodes CASSSLSSYEQFF. The chain recombines TRBV19 with TRBJ2-1, with D tentatively TRBD2 (5 bases). V shed 4 bases and J shed 8 bases, with 12 bases lying between them. The germline V gene encodes CDR1 LNHDA and CDR2 SQIVND (reference sequence). The CDR3 is 13 residues long.

Here the CDR3 reads CASGTASNQPQHF. As DNA, the CDR3 is TGTGCCAGTGGGACAGCTAGCAATCAGCCCCAGCATTTT. V is TRBV19 and J is TRBJ1-5; 7 bases are a match to TRBD1. Trimming at V came to 8 bases and at J to 0 bases, leaving 1 base not matched to a gene. In germline, CDR1 is LNHDA, CDR2 SQIVND (reference sequence). CDR3 length equals 13 residues.

The rearrangement uses TRBV5-1 and TRBJ2-1; 7 bases align to TRBD2. Per the germline V gene, CDR1 is SGHRS and CDR2 is YFSETQ. The CDR3 loop spans 15 amino acids. Unmatched junction bases numbered 11, after V lost 4 bases and J lost 7 bases. The CDR3 is CASSEFLAERNEQFF. The CDR3 DNA is TGCGCCAGCAGCGAGTTTCTAGCGGAACGGAATGAGCAGTTCTTC. The variable domain in full, completed from reference TRBV5-1 and TRBJ2-1, reads KAGVTQTPRYLIKTRGQQVTLSCSPISGHRSVSWYQQTPGQGLQFLFEYFSETQRNKGNFPGRFSGRQFSNSRSEMNVSTLELGDSALYLCASSEFLAERNEQFFGPGTRLTVL.

This chain links TRBV19 with TRBJ1-2, with D possibly matching TRBD1 (5 bases). V dropped 7 bases and J dropped 7 bases, with 19 bases sitting between them. The CDR3 has 14 residues. CDR1 LNHDA and CDR2 SQIVND come from the germline V gene (reference sequence). CDR3 amino acids: CASTGGKPLSGYTF. The CDR3 DNA is TGTGCCAGTACGGGGGGTAAACCTCTATCTGGCTACACCTTC.

This clone was counted only a few times. V usage is TRBV7-9 and J usage is TRBJ1-6; TRBD1 agrees at 9 bases. After removal of 5 bases from V and 10 bases from J, the junction contained 9 bases not matched to a gene. The CDR3 contains 15 residues. Germline values: CDR1 SEHNR, CDR2 FQNEAQ (reference sequence). The CDR3, as DNA: TGTGCCAGCAGCGAAGGACAGGGGCTTGGCTCACCCCTCCACTTT. This encodes CASSEGQGLGSPLHF.

V is TRBV27 and J is TRBJ2-6; D gene unclear. V was trimmed by 3 bases and J by 2 bases, leaving 8 bases between them. Germline CDR1 is MNHEY and CDR2 is SMNVEV (reference sequence). The CDR3 length is 15 residues. CDR3 protein: CASSFVKAGANVLTF. The CDR3 region has the DNA TGTGCCAGCAGTTTCGTAAAGGCTGGGGCCAACGTCCTGACTTTC.

The chain is built from TRBV7-2 and TRBJ2-7; D ambiguous. Germline V lookup: CDR1 SGHTA, CDR2 FQGNSA. V was clipped by 4 bases and J by 7 bases, with 11 bases between them. CDR3 length: 12 amino acids. The CDR3 loop is CASSSPPGEQYF. As DNA, the CDR3 is TGTGCCAGCAGCTCCCCACCCGGGGAGCAGTACTTC. The full variable domain, rest sourced from reference TRBV7-2 and TRBJ2-7, is GAGVSQSPSNKVTEKGKDVELRCDPISGHTALYWYRQSLGQGLEFLIYFQGNSAPDKSGLPSDRFSAERTGGSVSTLTIQRTQQEDSAVYLCASSSPPGEQYFGPGTRLTVT.

This clone has just a few counts. The rearrangement links TRBV5-6 to TRBJ1-5; TRBD1 aligns across 7 bases. There are 15 residues in the CDR3. CDR1 is SGHDT and CDR2 is YYEEEE in the germline V gene. V shed 4 bases, J shed 2 bases, and the junction held 6 bases outside the gene matches. The CDR3 nucleotides read TGTGCCAGCAGCACACAGGGGATCGGCAATCAGCCCCAGCATTTT. Amino acids: CASSTQGIGNQPQHF.

V is TRBV2 and J is TRBJ1-6; maybe TRBD1 (5 bases). The V end lost 6 bases, the J end lost 8 bases, and 11 bases lay between the germline ends. CDR3 length equals 13 residues. The V gene's germline CDR1 is SNHLY and CDR2 FYNNEI. CDR3 region: CASSGSGDSPLHF. CDR3 DNA: TGTGCCAGCAGCGGTTCGGGGGATTCACCCCTCCACTTT.

The chain carries TRBV28 and TRBJ2-7; D ambiguous. The length of the CDR3 is 14 residues. V was clipped by 7 bases and J by 5 bases, with 18 bases between them. The V gene's germline CDR1 is MDHEN and CDR2 SYDVKM. This CDR3 is CASKVHSPADEQYF. In nucleotides, the CDR3 is TGTGCCAGCAAAGTACACTCCCCCGCGGACGAGCAGTACTTC.

CDR3 nucleotides: TGTGCCAGCCGAAGGGTTCTGGCGAACACCGGGGAGCTGTTTTTT. The encoded protein is CASRRVLANTGELFF. The genes are TRBV27 and TRBJ2-2, with no clear D. The CDR3 is 15 residues long. Germline CDR1 and CDR2: MNHEY and SMNVEV (reference sequence). Trimming pared 8 bases from V and 0 bases from J, leaving 13 bases between.

The chain links TRBV30 to TRBJ2-1; 7 nucleotides match TRBD2. The CDR3 spans 14 residues. The germline V gene has CDR1 GTSNPN and CDR2 SVGIG (reference sequence). V shed 3 bases and J 3 bases; nucleotides not matched to a gene: 5. CDR3: CAWSPPSGYNEQFF. As DNA, the CDR3 is TGTGCCTGGAGCCCCCCTAGCGGCTACAATGAGCAGTTCTTC.

This chain's CDR3 is CASGSSYNEQFF. The CDR3 DNA follows: TGTGCCAGCGGGAGCTCCTACAATGAGCAGTTCTTC. The chain has TRBV5-4 and TRBJ2-1; D might be TRBD2 (5 bases). The CDR3 loop spans 12 amino acids. V was pared by 7 bases and J by 0 bases, with 5 bases between. Germline V lookup: CDR1 SGHNT, CDR2 YYREEE (reference sequence).

J is TRBJ2-1 and V is TRBV7-2, with 14 bases matching TRBD2. Germline loops: CDR1 SGHTA, CDR2 FQGNSA. The CDR3 is made up of 17 amino acids. J was trimmed by 7 bases and V by 2 bases; bases with no gene match: 7. Here the CDR3 DNA reads TGTGCCAGCAGCTTATCGGGACTAGCGGGAGTAAGAAATGAGCAGTTCTTC. This codes for CASSLSGLAGVRNEQFF. The full variable domain, completed using reference TRBV7-2 and TRBJ2-1, is GAGVSQSPSNKVTEKGKDVELRCDPISGHTALYWYRQSLGQGLEFLIYFQGNSAPDKSGLPSDRFSAERTGGSVSTLTIQRTQQEDSAVYLCASSLSGLAGVRNEQFFGPGTRLTVL.

The chain carries TRBV7-2 and TRBJ1-2; unclear D gene. Germline V CDR1 and CDR2: SGHTA, FQGNSA. The CDR3 consists of 12 residues. V was shortened by 0 bases and J by 2 bases, with 1 base between the two germline ends. DNA of the CDR3: TGTGCCAGCAGCTTAGCGAACTATGGCTACACCTTC. Its translation is CASSLANYGYTF.

The V call is TRBV30, the J call TRBJ2-6, with TRBD2 matching 14 bases. CDR3 length: 20 residues. Losses at the gene ends were 2 bases for V and 3 bases for J; bases not matched to a gene: 12. CDR1 and CDR2 from the germline V gene are GTSNPN and SVGIG (reference sequence). The CDR3 nucleotides are TGTGCCTGGAGTCTGACCTTGACTAGCGGGAGGGCCCGTGGGGCCAACGTCCTGACTTTC. It yields the protein CAWSLTLTSGRARGANVLTF.

V gene TRBV7-2 combines with J gene TRBJ2-5, with D possibly being TRBD2 (6 bases). From germline, CDR1 is SGHTA and CDR2 FQGNSA. CDR3 length: 14 amino acids. The ends were cut back, 5 bases at V and 4 bases at J, with 14 bases in the middle. The CDR3 reads CASSQPPGRETQYF. CDR3 in DNA: TGTGCCAGCAGCCAGCCACCCGGGAGAGAGACCCAGTACTTC.

CDR3 nucleotide sequence: TGTGCCAGCAGCTTAACTGGACTAGTCGCAGATACGCAGTATTTT. Protein: CASSLTGLVADTQYF. The chain couples TRBV7-9 to TRBJ2-3; 7 bases map to TRBD2. Germline V gives CDR1 SEHNR, CDR2 FQNEAQ (reference sequence). This CDR3 region has 15 residues. V was pared by 2 bases and J by 4 bases, with 6 bases of the junction left unmatched.

The chain links TRBV2 to TRBJ2-3; TRBD2 matches 10 bases. Germline CDR1 is SNHLY and CDR2 is FYNNEI. The CDR3 covers 14 residues. V lost 2 bases, J lost 6 bases, and 2 bases stayed unmatched. The CDR3 nucleotides read TGTGCCAGCAGTGAACCAGCGGGAGGGGATACGCAGTATTTT. Encoded protein: CASSEPAGGDTQYF. The full variable domain, completed using reference TRBV2 and TRBJ2-3, is EPEVTQTPSHQVTQMGQEVILRCVPISNHLYFYWYRQILGQKVEFLVSFYNNEISEKSEIFDDQFSVERPDGSNFTLKIRSTKLEDSAMYFCASSEPAGGDTQYFGPGTRLTVL.

The V gene is TRBV24-1, the J gene TRBJ1-6, with 7 bases lining up with TRBD1. Germline V gene lookup returns CDR1 KGHDR and CDR2 SFDVKD. This CDR3 is built from 13 residues. The V gene end was trimmed by 5 bases and the J gene end by 12 bases; junction bases not matched to a gene: 6. The CDR3 sequence: CATSAFSGGPLHF. For the CDR3, the DNA is TGTGCCACCAGTGCCTTTTCAGGGGGACCCCTCCACTTT.

V is TRBV28 and J is TRBJ1-1; D gene uncertain. Looked up from germline, CDR1 is MDHEN and CDR2 is SYDVKM. V was pared by 2 bases and J by 3 bases, with 4 bases between. The CDR3 loop spans 12 amino acids. The CDR3 DNA follows: TGTGCCAGCAGTTTAATGTACACTGAAGCTTTCTTT. This sequence encodes CASSLMYTEAFF.

V and J are TRBV9 and TRBJ1-2; 7 nucleotides agree with TRBD1. CDR3 size: 12 residues. V gave up 4 bases and J gave up 7 bases; unmatched junction bases: 4. In germline, CDR1 is SGDLS, CDR2 YYNGEE. The CDR3 DNA reads TGTGCCAGCAGCTCAGGGGGGTTTGGCTACACCTTC. Translation: CASSSGGFGYTF.

This chain links TRBV9 with TRBJ2-1; D remains ambiguous. V lost 4 bases, J lost 2 bases, and 10 bases lay in between. The CDR3 is made up of 14 amino acids. Germline assignment: CDR1 SGDLS and CDR2 YYNGEE. CDR3 protein: CASSPYVAYNEQFF. CDR3 nucleotides: TGTGCCAGCAGCCCTTATGTAGCCTACAATGAGCAGTTCTTC.

The V call is TRBV9, the J call TRBJ2-1; D possibly corresponds to TRBD1 (5 bases). Deletions cut 4 bases from V and 6 bases from J, with 17 bases between. This CDR3 contains 15 residues. Germline loops: CDR1 SGDLS, CDR2 YYNGEE. The chain's CDR3 is CASSPTVPVSNEQFF. The CDR3 nucleotides read TGTGCCAGCAGCCCGACAGTACCCGTGAGCAATGAGCAGTTCTTC. Filled out from reference TRBV9 and TRBJ2-1, the complete variable domain reads DSGVTQTPKHLITATGQRVTLRCSPRSGDLSVYWYQQSLDQGLQFLIQYYNGEERAKGNILERFSAQQFPDLHSELNLSSLELGDSALYFCASSPTVPVSNEQFFGPGTRLTVL.

The chain joins TRBV9 to TRBJ2-1; the D is unclear. Germline V CDR1 and CDR2: SGDLS, YYNGEE. The CDR3 runs 17 residues. Trimming stripped 1 base from V and 5 bases from J, with 19 bases between. The CDR3, as DNA: TGTGCCAGCAGCGTACGCCCTACGCAAGGTCTCGACAATGAGCAGTTCTTC. This codes for CASSVRPTQGLDNEQFF.

This clone has only one observation. The rearrangement uses TRBV11-2 and TRBJ2-1; D is unresolved. V dropped 1 base and J dropped 8 bases, with 6 bases sitting between them. Germline values: CDR1 SGHAT, CDR2 FQNNGV. The length of the CDR3 is 12 residues. The DNA for the CDR3 is TGTGCCAGCAGCTTAGTTGGGGATGAGCAGTTCTTC. Its protein product is CASSLVGDEQFF.

This clone was counted a single time. The J gene is TRBJ1-3, the V gene TRBV27; no clear D gene. The V end lost 8 bases, the J end lost 1 base, and 9 bases lay between the germline ends. CDR1 is MNHEY, CDR2 SMNVEV, per germline (reference sequence). The CDR3 is 13 residues long. CDR3 sequence reads: CASGSNSGNTIYF. The CDR3 DNA sequence: TGTGCCAGCGGTTCTAATTCTGGAAACACCATATATTTT.